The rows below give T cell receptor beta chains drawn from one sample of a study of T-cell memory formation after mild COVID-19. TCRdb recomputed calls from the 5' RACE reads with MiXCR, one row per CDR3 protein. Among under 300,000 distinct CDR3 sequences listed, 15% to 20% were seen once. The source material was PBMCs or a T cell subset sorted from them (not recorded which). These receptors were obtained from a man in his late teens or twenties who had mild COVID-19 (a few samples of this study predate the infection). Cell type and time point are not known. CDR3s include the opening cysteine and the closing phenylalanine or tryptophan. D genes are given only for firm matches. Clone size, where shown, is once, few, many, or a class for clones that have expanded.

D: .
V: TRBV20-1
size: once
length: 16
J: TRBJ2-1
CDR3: CSAGTHSGGYYNEQFF
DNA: TGCAGTGCTGGAACCCATTCGGGGGGCTACTACAATGAGCAGTTCTTC

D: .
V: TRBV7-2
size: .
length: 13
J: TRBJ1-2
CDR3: CASSPDVNYGYTF
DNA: TGTGCCAGCAGCCCGGACGTGAACTATGGCTACACCTTC

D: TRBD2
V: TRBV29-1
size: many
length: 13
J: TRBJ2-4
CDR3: CSVDKRGTDIQYF
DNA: TGCAGCGTTGACAAGCGGGGGACGGACATTCAGTACTTC

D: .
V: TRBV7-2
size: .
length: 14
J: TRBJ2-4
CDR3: CASSPALAKNIQYF
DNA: TGTGCCAGCAGCCCGGCTCTAGCCAAAAACATTCAGTACTTC

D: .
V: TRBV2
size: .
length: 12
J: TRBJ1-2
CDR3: CASTGTGRSYTF
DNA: TGTGCCAGCACGGGAACAGGGAGAAGCTACACCTTC

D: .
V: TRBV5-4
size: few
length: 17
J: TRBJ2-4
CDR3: CASSPRSSGAAKNIQYF
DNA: TGTGCCAGCAGCCCCAGGTCTTCGGGGGCAGCCAAAAACATTCAGTACTTC

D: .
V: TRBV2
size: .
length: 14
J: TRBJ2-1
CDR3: CASSDRQYSNQQFF
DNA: TGTGCCAGCAGTGACAGACAGTATTCTAATCAGCAGTTCTTC

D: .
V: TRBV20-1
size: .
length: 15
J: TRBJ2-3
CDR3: CSASGPRAGTDTQYF
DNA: TGCAGTGCTAGCGGCCCGCGGGCGGGGACAGATACGCAGTATTTT

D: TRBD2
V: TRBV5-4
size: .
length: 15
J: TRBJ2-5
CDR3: CASSLATSGQETQYF
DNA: TGTGCCAGCAGCTTGGCCACTAGCGGTCAAGAGACCCAGTACTTC

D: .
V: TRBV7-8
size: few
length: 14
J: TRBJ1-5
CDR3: CASSLERFWQPQHF
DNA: TGTGCCAGCAGCTTAGAGAGATTCTGGCAGCCCCAGCATTTT

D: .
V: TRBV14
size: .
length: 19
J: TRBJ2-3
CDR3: CASSQARRGGYTPTDTQYF
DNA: TGTGCCAGCAGCCAAGCACGCCGCGGAGGATACACGCCAACAGATACGCAGTATTTT

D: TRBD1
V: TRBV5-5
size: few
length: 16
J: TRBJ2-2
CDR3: CASSLTTGFHTGELFF
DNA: TGTGCCAGCAGCTTAACGACAGGGTTCCACACCGGGGAGCTGTTTTTT

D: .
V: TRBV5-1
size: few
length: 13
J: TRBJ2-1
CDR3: CASSLSVDNEQFF
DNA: TGCGCCAGCAGCTTGTCAGTAGACAATGAGCAGTTCTTC

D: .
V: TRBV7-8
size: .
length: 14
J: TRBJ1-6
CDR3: CASSLAPGQSPLHF
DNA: TGTGCCAGCAGCTTAGCGCCCGGACAGTCACCCCTCCACTTT

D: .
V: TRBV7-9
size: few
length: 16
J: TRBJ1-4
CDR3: CASSRRVAGENEKLFF
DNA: TGTGCCAGCAGCCGCCGGGTAGCAGGGGAAAATGAAAAACTGTTTTTT

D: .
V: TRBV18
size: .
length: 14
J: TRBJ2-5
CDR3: CASSPDVLLETQYF
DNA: TGTGCCAGCTCACCAGACGTTCTCCTAGAGACCCAGTACTTC

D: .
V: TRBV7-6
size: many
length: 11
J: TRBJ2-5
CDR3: CASSPKETQYF
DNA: TGTGCCAGCAGCCCAAAAGAGACCCAGTACTTC

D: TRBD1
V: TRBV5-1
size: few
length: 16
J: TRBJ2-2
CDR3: CASSLGPRQGAGELFF
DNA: TGCGCCAGCAGCTTGGGTCCGAGACAGGGGGCCGGGGAGCTGTTTTTT

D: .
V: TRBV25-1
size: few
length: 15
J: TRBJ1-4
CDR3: CASSDWTATNEKLFF
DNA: TGTGCCAGCAGTGATTGGACAGCAACTAATGAAAAACTGTTTTTT

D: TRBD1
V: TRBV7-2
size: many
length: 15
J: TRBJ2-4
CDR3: CASSFYGTEKNIQYF
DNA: TGTGCCAGCAGCTTCTATGGGACAGAAAAAAACATTCAGTACTTC

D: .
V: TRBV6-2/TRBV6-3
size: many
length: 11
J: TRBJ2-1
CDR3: CASNGGVEQFF
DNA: TGTGCCAGCAACGGGGGAGTCGAGCAGTTCTTC

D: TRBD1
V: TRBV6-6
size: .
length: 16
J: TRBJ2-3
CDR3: CASSYFHRGGTDTQYF
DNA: TGTGCCAGCAGTTACTTTCACAGGGGGGGCACAGATACGCAGTATTTT

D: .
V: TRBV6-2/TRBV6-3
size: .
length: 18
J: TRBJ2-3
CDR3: CASSYFLLGQRPRDTQYF
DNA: TGTGCCAGCAGTTACTTCTTACTCGGACAGAGACCGAGGGATACGCAGTATTTT

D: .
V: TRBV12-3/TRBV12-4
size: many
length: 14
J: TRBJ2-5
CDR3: CASSLLAVLETQYF
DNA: TGTGCCAGCAGTTTGTTAGCCGTGTTAGAGACCCAGTACTTC

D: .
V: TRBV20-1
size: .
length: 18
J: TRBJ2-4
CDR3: CSARALGGGKVAKNIQYF
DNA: TGCAGTGCTAGAGCCCTGGGGGGGGGCAAAGTAGCCAAAAACATTCAGTACTTC

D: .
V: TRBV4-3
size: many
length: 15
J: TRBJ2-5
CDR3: CASSQDWYRVETQYF
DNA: TGCGCCAGCAGCCAAGATTGGTACAGGGTGGAGACCCAGTACTTC

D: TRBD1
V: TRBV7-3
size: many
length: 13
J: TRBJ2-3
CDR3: CASSAGGADTQYF
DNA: TGTGCCAGCAGCGCAGGGGGCGCAGATACGCAGTATTTT

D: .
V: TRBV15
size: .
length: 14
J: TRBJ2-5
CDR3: CATSVGGDQETQYF
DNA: TGTGCCACCAGCGTGGGGGGAGACCAAGAGACCCAGTACTTC

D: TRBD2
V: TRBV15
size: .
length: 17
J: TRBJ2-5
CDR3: CATSAALAGVGRVTQYF
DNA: TGTGCCACCTCCGCCGCTCTAGCGGGGGTCGGGAGGGTGACCCAGTACTTC

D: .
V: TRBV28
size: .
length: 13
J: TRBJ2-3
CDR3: CASKAGPLDTQYF
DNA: TGTGCCAGCAAAGCCGGCCCCCTGGATACGCAGTATTTT

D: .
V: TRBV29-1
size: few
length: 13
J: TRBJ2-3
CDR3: CSVESSGTDTQYF
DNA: TGCAGCGTTGAGTCTTCCGGCACAGATACGCAGTATTTT

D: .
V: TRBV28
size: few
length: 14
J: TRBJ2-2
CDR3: CASSWGGGSGELFF
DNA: TGTGCCAGCAGTTGGGGAGGGGGATCCGGGGAGCTGTTTTTT

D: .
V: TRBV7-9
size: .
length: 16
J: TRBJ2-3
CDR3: CASSLKDLQDTDTQYF
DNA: TGTGCCAGCAGCTTAAAAGACTTGCAGGACACAGATACGCAGTATTTT

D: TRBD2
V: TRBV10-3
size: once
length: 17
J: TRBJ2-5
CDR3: CAISESVGLAGEETQYF
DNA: TGTGCCATCAGTGAGTCGGTGGGACTAGCGGGGGAAGAGACCCAGTACTTC

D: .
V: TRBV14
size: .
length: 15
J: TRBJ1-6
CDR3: CASSQVPWGNSPLHF
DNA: TGTGCCAGCAGCCAAGTTCCCTGGGGGAATTCACCCCTCCACTTT

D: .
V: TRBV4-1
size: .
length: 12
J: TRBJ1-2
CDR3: CASSSTAFGYTF
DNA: TGCGCCAGCAGCTCGACGGCTTTCGGCTACACCTTC

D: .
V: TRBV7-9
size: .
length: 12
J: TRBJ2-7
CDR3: CASSRSGAALFF
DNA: TGTGCCAGCAGCCGCTCCGGGGCAGCTCTCTTCTTC

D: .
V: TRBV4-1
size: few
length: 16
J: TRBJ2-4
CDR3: CASSQVPMGQRDIQYF
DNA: TGCGCCAGCAGTCAAGTGCCTATGGGACAGCGGGACATTCAGTACTTC

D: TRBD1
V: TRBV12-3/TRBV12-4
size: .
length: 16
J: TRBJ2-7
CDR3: CASSLPSNRGIHEQYF
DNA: TGTGCCAGCAGCTTACCCTCAAACAGGGGAATCCACGAGCAGTACTTC

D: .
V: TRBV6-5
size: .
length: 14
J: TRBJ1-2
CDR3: CASSYSIGVRGYTF
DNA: TGTGCCAGCAGTTACTCGATCGGGGTACGGGGCTACACCTTC

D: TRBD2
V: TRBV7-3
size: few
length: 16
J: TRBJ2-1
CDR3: CASSSRPGLVYNEQFF
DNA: TGTGCCAGCAGCTCCAGACCGGGACTAGTGTACAATGAGCAGTTCTTC

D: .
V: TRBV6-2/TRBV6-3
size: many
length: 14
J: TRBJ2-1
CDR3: CASSSIAQGNEQFF
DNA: TGTGCCAGCAGCTCCATTGCCCAGGGAAATGAGCAGTTCTTC

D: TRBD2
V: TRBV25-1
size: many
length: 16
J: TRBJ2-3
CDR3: CASSVPTSDSTDTQYF
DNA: TGTGCCAGCAGTGTGCCGACTAGCGATAGCACAGATACGCAGTATTTT

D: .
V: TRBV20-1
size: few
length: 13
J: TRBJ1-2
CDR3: CSAHTRRNYGYTF
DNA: TGCAGTGCTCACACCCGGCGGAACTATGGCTACACCTTC

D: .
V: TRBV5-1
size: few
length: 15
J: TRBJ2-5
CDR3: CASSLVGGAGETQYF
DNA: TGCGCCAGCAGCTTGGTAGGGGGAGCAGGGGAGACCCAGTACTTC

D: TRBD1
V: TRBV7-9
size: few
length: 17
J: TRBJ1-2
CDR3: CASSSPNGQGYNYGYTF
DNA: TGTGCCAGCAGCTCCCCTAACGGACAGGGATATAACTATGGCTACACCTTC

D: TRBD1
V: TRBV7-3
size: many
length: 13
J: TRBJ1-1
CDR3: CASSQGANTEAFF
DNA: TGTGCCAGCAGCCAGGGGGCGAACACTGAAGCTTTCTTT

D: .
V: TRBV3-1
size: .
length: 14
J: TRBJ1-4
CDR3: CASRGSATNEKLFF
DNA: TGTGCCAGCAGGGGGAGTGCAACTAATGAAAAACTGTTTTTT

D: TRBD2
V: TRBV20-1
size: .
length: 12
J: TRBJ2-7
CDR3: CSARKAGGEQYF
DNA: TGCAGTGCTAGGAAGGCGGGAGGAGAGCAGTACTTC

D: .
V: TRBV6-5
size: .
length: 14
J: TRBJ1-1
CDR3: CASSYAVTNTEAFF
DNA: TGTGCCAGCAGTTACGCAGTAACGAACACTGAAGCTTTCTTT

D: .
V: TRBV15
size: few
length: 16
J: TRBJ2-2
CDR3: CATSRGSSADTGELFF
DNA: TGTGCCACCAGCAGAGGTAGCTCTGCGGACACCGGGGAGCTGTTTTTT

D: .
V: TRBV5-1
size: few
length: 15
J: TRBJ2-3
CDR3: CASSLGLDSTDTQYF
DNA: TGCGCCAGCAGCCTGGGACTGGATAGCACAGATACGCAGTATTTT

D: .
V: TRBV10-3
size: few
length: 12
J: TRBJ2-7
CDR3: CAIRDSGYEQYF
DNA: TGTGCCATCAGAGATAGCGGCTACGAGCAGTACTTC

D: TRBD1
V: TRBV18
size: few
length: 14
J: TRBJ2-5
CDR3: CASSPQQGKETQYF
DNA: TGTGCCAGCTCACCTCAACAGGGGAAAGAGACCCAGTACTTC

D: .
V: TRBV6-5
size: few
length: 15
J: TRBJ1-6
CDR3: CASSSQSLTGSPLHF
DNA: TGTGCCAGCAGTTCCCAGTCCCTCACGGGTTCACCCCTCCACTTT